Each of the 8 T cell receptor beta chains below was sequenced from the same sample in a study of blood T cell repertoires in COVID-19. The data were produced by immunoSEQ multiplex PCR, yet TCRdb's version contains in-frame clones alone and is incomplete. The sample shows fewer than 40,000 clones, about 90% of them seen only once. The source material was peripheral blood. These receptors were taken from a middle-aged woman with active or convalescent COVID-19.

The count of this clone is one. The chain has TRBV6-5 and TRBJ1-4; D is uncertain. Trimming stripped 0 bases from V and 8 bases from J, with 7 bases between. The germline gives CDR1 MNHEY, CDR2 SVGAGI. The CDR3 consists of 13 residues. The DNA for the CDR3 is TGTGCCAGCAGTTACTCGGCGACAGAAAAACTGTTTTTT. Amino acid sequence: CASSYSATEKLFF.

The chain couples TRBV29-1 to TRBJ1-2; TRBD1 is a possible D gene (6 bases). The CDR3 spans 14 residues. V was trimmed by 4 bases and J by 8 bases, leaving 20 bases between them. The germline V gene has CDR1 SQVTM and CDR2 ANQGSEA. The CDR3 here is CSVVGQQGHDGYTF. In nucleotides, the CDR3 is TGCAGCGTTGTGGGCCAACAGGGTCACGACGGCTACACCTTC.

This rearrangement joins TRBV7-3 to TRBJ1-1; no definite D call. In germline, CDR1 is SGHTA, CDR2 FQGTGA. V was cut by 5 bases and J by 0 bases, with 7 bases left in between. This CDR3 has 13 residues. CDR3 sequence: CASSPTVNTEAFF. The CDR3 region has the DNA TGTGCCAGCAGCCCAACAGTGAACACTGAAGCTTTCTTT.

The rearrangement uses TRBV27 and TRBJ1-6; possibly TRBD1 for D (5 bases). Trimming removed 5 bases at V and 7 bases at J, with 15 bases between. The germline V gene has CDR1 MNHEY and CDR2 SMNVEV (reference sequence). This CDR3 is 15 amino acids long. This CDR3 is CASSPPWGRNSPLHF. DNA for the CDR3: TGTGCCAGCAGTCCCCCATGGGGGAGGAATTCACCCCTCCACTTT.

The chain uses TRBV18 and TRBJ2-5, with D possibly TRBD2 on 5 matching bases. Germline V gene lookup returns CDR1 KGHSH and CDR2 LQKENI. With 6 bases removed from V and 5 bases from J, the gap between germline ends came to 16 bases. CDR3 length: 14 residues. In DNA, the CDR3 is TGTGCCAGCTCTCCTACGGCGAGGGTGGAGACCCAGTACTTC. It encodes CASSPTARVETQYF.

The V and J genes are TRBV5-1 and TRBJ1-1; D unclear. V lost 2 bases to trimming and J lost 1 base, with 9 bases between them. The germline CDR1 and CDR2 sequences are SGHRS and YFSETQ. The CDR3 is made up of 14 amino acids. The DNA of the CDR3 is TGCGCCAGCAGCTTTGCCAGGCGGAACACTGAAGCTTTCTTT. Translated: CASSFARRNTEAFF.

The chain employs TRBV6-5 and TRBJ1-5, with 7 bases lining up with TRBD1. CDR3 length equals 14 residues. In germline, CDR1 is MNHEY, CDR2 SVGAGI. V trimming: 6 bases; J trimming: 3 bases; junction bases outside the gene matches: 5. CDR3 sequence: CASRPGQLNQPQHF. The CDR3 nucleotides read TGTGCCAGCAGGCCGGGACAGCTCAATCAGCCCCAGCATTTT.

The V call is TRBV7-9, the J call TRBJ1-4; 10 bases are shared with TRBD1. This CDR3 has 15 residues. After removal of 5 bases from V and 6 bases from J, the junction contained 6 bases not matched to a gene. Per the germline V gene, CDR1 is SEHNR and CDR2 is FQNEAQ (reference sequence). The CDR3 region is CASSTPTGGHEKLFF. The CDR3 coding sequence is TGTGCCAGCAGCACCCCGACAGGGGGCCATGAAAAACTGTTTTTT.